This T cell receptor beta chain was sequenced during a study of blood T cell repertoires in COVID-19. For the study at large: There were acute and convalescent COVID-19 samples, and they came from the United States, Italy and Spain.

In the authors' methods: Amplification from reference gene primers served as the basis for estimated nucleated cell counts. Profiling relied on immunoSEQ multiplex PCR, and the TCRdb table lists in-frame clones only, not all of them. D and trimming were read from the DNA, whereas the V and J calls and clone size are those reported in that table. Of about 120,000 clones listed, 79% are singletons. The CDR3 has 16 residues. Per germline, CDR1 MNHNY and CDR2 SVGAGI (reference sequence). Trimming removed 2 bases at V and 4 bases at J, with 17 bases between. Sequencing input: peripheral blood. The V call is TRBV6-6, the J call TRBJ1-1; D possibly corresponds to TRBD1 (5 bases). This receptor was taken from a woman of 80 years or more with acute or convalescent COVID-19. CDR3 nucleotide sequence: TGTGCCAGCAGTTACCCCGCTCGTCCTAGGGGCACTGAAGCTTTCTTT. Amino acid sequence: CASSYPARPRGTEAFF.